This T cell receptor (beta chain) was retrieved from a study of identical twins (TCRdb year 2016). Broadly, across the study: To test whether fetal clonotypes persist, the study used deep sequencing on TCR alpha and beta repertoires from monozygotic twins, unrelated adults of various ages, and cord blood. Replicate twin experiments were performed at different times using different library preparation protocols to rule out contamination. General findings and caveats noted by the study authors: Zero-insertion analyses could be partly confounded by invariant T cells such as MAIT and iNKT, though diverse VJ usage argued against such confounding for most clonotypes. Compared with coincidental sharing between unrelated individuals, out-of-frame TCR alpha sequences shared between twins showed an excess of sequences with low generation probability. Conclusions relied on cross-sectional statistical analysis, since the same donors could not be followed over many years. Recombination models systematically underestimated out-of-frame TCR alpha sharing in monozygotic twins but agreed with sharing between unrelated individuals. Abundant cord blood beta clonotypes carried fewer insertions; young adult naive repertoires showed a weaker similar trend, while memory repertoires showed none. The excess sharing between twins in beta out-of-frame sequences was weaker because fewer shared sequences reduced the signal-to-noise ratio.

Only healthy Caucasian donors were included. Three unrelated non-twin adults were also sequenced: a male aged 18 to 30, a male aged 50 to 59 and a female aged 50 to 59. Miltenyi CD45RO+ enrichment and human naive T-cell isolation kits were used to isolate memory (CD45RO+) and naive T cells from PBMC. Library preparation employed 5' RACE. Sequencing was performed on an Illumina HiSeq 2000. A universal primer binding site was introduced by template switching, and a unique molecular identifier was present in the final cDNA, enabling accurate counting of TCR cDNA molecules. Specific primers in the conserved constant-segment region were used to synthesize first-strand cDNA for TCR alpha and beta chains. To control for contamination, each cDNA library was double barcoded with a SMART-Mk sample barcode plus Illumina barcodes. TruSeq adapter sequences along with Illumina sample barcodes were introduced in two successive PCR steps. The TCR alpha and beta cDNA libraries were sequenced on the Illumina HiSeq platform using custom primers. Per the authors' processing: MiGEC processed the raw reads to extract unique molecular identifiers, while MiXCR was used to determine the CDR3 positions. For each individual, recombination models were inferred using an EM algorithm with the repgenHMM and IGoR tools. Shared clonotype analysis was performed with the tcR package in R, normalizing sharing by the product of cloneset sizes. To study raw recombination without the effects of thymic and clonal selection, out-of-frame nonproductive sequences were analyzed. TCRdb applied fastp at Q25 and MiXCR to the public reads, then kept only in-frame beta chains. Each CDR3 protein appears once, grouped with its most common genes and DNA. These V and J calls rely on TCRdb rather than the paper's analysis. For this sample there are roughly 350,000 distinct CDR3 sequences; 9% to 10% appear just once. 8.5% to 10% of the sample belongs to the ten largest clones.

Including the terminal cysteine and phenylalanine, the CDR3 comprises 14 residues. Of the read, only the CDR3 DNA is kept; its 42 bases are in frame from base 1. V is clipped by 0 bases and J by 2 bases, and the sequence between their germline boundaries is 6 bases long. This clonotype was seen ten or more times. Its recognized antigen is unknown. Per-base qualities were not stored, and no clone one base away is much larger. This receptor was taken from a woman aged 45-65 years in good health. In this chain, TRBV12-3 or TRBV12-4 is recombined with TRBJ2-3, and TRBD2 may be the D gene, going by 5 matching bases. Input material: naive T cells sorted from blood. The cell subset or site label for this specimen denotes: cells isolated with a human naive T-cell isolation kit. The DNA is TGTGCCAGCAGTTTAGCGCTAGCCACAGATACGCAGTATTTT. Translated, this gives CASSLALATDTQYF.